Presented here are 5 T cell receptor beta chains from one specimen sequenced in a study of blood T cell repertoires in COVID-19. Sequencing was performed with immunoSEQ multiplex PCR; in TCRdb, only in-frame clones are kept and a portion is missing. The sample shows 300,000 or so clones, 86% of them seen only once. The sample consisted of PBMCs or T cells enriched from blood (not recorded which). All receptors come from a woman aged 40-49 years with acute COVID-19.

The DNA of the CDR3 is TGCGCCAGCAGCCAAGATCTTCCTAGCGGGAGACGCAATGAGCAGTTCTTC. Its translation is CASSQDLPSGRRNEQFF. The chain is built from TRBV4-3 and TRBJ2-1; 10 bases are shared with TRBD2. V lost 0 bases and J lost 6; bases outside the gene matches: 8. The CDR3 has 17 residues. Germline CDR1 and CDR2: LGHNA and YSLEER.

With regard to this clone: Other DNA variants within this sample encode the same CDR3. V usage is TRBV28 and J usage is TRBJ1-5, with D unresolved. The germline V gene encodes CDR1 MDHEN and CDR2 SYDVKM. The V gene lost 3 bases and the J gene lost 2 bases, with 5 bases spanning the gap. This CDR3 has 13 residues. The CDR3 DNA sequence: TGTGCCAGCAGTTTTTCAGGCAATCAGCCCCAGCATTTT. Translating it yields CASSFSGNQPQHF.

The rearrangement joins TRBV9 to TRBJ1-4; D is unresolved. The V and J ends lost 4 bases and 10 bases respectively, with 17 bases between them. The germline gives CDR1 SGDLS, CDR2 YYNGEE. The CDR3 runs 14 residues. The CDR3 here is CASSPREGLVKLFF. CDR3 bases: TGTGCCAGCAGCCCCCGAGAGGGTTTGGTAAAACTGTTTTTT.

The CDR3 protein is CASSSPGQGARGYTF. The CDR3 DNA reads as TGTGCCAGCAGCTCTCCGGGACAGGGGGCGCGCGGCTACACCTTC. This sequence joins TRBV5-8 and TRBJ1-2; 12 positions agree with TRBD1. The CDR3 covers 15 residues. J was trimmed by 8 bases and V by 3 bases; bases with no gene match: 8. CDR1 and CDR2 (germline): SGHTS, YDEGEE.

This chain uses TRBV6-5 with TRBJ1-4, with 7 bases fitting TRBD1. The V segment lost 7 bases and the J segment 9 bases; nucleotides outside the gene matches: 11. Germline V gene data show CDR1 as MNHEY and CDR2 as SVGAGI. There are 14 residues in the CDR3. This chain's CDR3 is CASTPQGGQQKLFF. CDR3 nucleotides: TGTGCCAGCACCCCTCAGGGGGGACAACAAAAACTGTTTTTT.